This T cell receptor beta chain stems from a study of T cell repertoires in cytomegalovirus infection. Using its own MiXCR run on the reads, TCRdb lists one record per CDR3 protein. The sample lists 200,000 to 300,000 distinct CDR3 sequences, roughly 13% occurring once. The CDR3 spans 11 residues. V dropped 0 bases and J dropped 8 bases, with 3 bases sitting between them. Germline lookup yields CDR1 SGHDT and CDR2 YYEEEE. Notes on the study in general: What dominated the ex vivo response were HLA-C-restricted CMV-specific TCR beta clonotypes.

To note about this clonotype: Its target is not known.

This TCR derives from a human donor in good health (CMV status not recorded). Some clones in this sample may be carry-over from other donors' samples. The sequencing sample was made of PBMCs. The gene calls are TRBV5-6 and TRBJ2-1; D gene ambiguous. Written as DNA, the CDR3 is TGTGCCAGCAGCTTGGCGCATGAGCAGTTCTTC. Its protein is CASSLAHEQFF.